This T cell receptor (beta chain) was identified in a study of blood T cell repertoires in COVID-19. The wider study: The study drew acute and convalescent COVID-19 samples from the United States, Italy and Spain. T cells, B-cell-depleted T cells, or PBMCs supplied cDNA or gDNA.

Authors' processing steps: Scientists estimated how many nucleated cells there were by amplifying reference gene primers. TCRdb keeps only in-frame clones here, not all; method: immunoSEQ multiplex PCR. The V and J calls and clone size are taken from that table; D and trimming were inferred from the DNA. The profile covers roughly 260,000 clones, with around 89% appearing a single time and 3.7% taken by the ten largest. The J segment lost 5 bases and the V segment lost 0 bases, leaving 5 bases of the junction unmatched. CDR3 size: 15 residues. Germline V lookup: CDR1 SGHRS, CDR2 YFSETQ. The rearrangement links TRBV5-1 to TRBJ1-2, with 9 bases lining up with TRBD1. This sequence was found in a woman between 40 and 50 years old with acute or convalescent COVID-19. The sample taken for sequencing was peripheral blood. DNA of the CDR3: TGCGCCAGCAGCTTGGTGGGACAGGGTGTGTATGGCTACACCTTC. Its protein is CASSLVGQGVYGYTF.